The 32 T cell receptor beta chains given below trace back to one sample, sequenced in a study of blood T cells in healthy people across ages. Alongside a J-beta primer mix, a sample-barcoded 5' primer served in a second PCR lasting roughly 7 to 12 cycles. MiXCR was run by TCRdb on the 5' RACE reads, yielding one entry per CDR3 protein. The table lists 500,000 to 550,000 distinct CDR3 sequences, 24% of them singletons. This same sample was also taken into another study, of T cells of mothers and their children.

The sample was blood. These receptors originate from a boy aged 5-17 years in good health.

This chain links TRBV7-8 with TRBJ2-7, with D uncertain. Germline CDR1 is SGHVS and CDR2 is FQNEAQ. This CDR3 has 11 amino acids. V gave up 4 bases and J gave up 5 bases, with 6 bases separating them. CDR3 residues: CASSSGNEQYF. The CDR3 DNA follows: TGTGCCAGCAGCTCCGGTAACGAGCAGTACTTC. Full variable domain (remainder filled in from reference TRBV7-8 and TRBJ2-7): GAGVSQSPRYKVAKRGQDVALRCDPISGHVSLFWYQQALGQGPEFLTYFQNEAQLDKSGLPSDRFFAERPEGSVSTLKIQRTQQEDSAVYLCASSSGNEQYFGPGTRLTVT.

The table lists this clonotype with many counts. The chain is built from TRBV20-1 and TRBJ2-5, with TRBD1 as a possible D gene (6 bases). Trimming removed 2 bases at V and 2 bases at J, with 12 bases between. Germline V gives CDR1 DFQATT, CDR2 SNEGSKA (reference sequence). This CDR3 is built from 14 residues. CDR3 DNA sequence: TGCAGTGCTAGAAAAGGGGGTCTACAAGAGACCCAGTACTTC. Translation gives CSARKGGLQETQYF.

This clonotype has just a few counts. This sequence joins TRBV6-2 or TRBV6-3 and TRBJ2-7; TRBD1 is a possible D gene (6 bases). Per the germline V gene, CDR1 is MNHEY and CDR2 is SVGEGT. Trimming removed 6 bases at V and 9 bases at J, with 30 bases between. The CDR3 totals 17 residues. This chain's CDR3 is CASSLGRGGNNHFWQYF. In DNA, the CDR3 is TGTGCCAGCAGCCTTGGACGAGGGGGAAACAACCACTTTTGGCAGTACTTC.

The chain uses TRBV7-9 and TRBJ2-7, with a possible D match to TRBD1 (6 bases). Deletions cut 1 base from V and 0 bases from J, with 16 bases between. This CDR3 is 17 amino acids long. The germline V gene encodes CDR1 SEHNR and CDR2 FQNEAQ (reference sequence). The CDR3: CASSLVYSTGHSYEQYF. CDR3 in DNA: TGTGCCAGCAGCTTAGTTTACTCCACGGGACACTCCTACGAGCAGTACTTC.

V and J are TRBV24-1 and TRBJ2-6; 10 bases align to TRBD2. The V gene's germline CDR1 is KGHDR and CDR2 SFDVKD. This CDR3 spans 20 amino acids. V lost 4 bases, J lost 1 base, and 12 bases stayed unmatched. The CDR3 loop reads CATSESLGLALPSGANVLTF. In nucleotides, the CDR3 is TGTGCCACCAGTGAGTCCCTGGGACTAGCGCTACCGTCTGGGGCCAACGTCCTGACTTTC.

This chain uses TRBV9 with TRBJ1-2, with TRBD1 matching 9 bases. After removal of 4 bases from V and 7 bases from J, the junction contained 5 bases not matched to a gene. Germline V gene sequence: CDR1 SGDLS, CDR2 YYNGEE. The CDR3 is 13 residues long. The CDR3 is CASSRDRETGYTF. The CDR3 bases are TGTGCCAGCAGCCGGGACAGGGAGACTGGCTACACCTTC.

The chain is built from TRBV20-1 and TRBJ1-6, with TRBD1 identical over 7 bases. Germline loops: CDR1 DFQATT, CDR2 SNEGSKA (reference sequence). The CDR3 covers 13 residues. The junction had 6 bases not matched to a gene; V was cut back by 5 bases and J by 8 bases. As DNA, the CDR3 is TGCAGTGCTCTTGGGACAGATTATTCACCCCTCCACTTT. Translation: CSALGTDYSPLHF.

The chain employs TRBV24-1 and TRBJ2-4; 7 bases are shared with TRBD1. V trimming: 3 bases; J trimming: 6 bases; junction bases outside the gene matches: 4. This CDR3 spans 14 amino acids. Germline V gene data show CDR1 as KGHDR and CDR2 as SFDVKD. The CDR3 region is CATSDVGQRNIQYF. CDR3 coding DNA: TGTGCCACCAGTGATGTGGGACAGAGAAACATTCAGTACTTC.

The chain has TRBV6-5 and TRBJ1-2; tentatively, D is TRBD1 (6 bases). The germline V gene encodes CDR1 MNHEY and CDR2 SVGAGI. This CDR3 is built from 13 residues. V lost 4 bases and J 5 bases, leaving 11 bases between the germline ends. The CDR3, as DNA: TGTGCCAGCAGTTCCCTGCAGGGGTATGGCTACACCTTC. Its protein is CASSSLQGYGYTF.

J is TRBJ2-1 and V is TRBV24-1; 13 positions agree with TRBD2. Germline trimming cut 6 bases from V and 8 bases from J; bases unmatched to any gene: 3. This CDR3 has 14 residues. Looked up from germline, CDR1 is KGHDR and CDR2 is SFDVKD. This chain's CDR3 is CATSLGLAGDEQFF. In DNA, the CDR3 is TGTGCCACCAGTCTTGGACTAGCGGGAGATGAGCAGTTCTTC.

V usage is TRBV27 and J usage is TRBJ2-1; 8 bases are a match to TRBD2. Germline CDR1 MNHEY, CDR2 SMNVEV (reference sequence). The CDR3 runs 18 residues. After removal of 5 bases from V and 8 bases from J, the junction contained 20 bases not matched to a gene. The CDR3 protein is CASSQVSAGALLGDEQFF. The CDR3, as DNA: TGTGCCAGCAGTCAAGTTTCAGCGGGGGCCCTCCTGGGAGATGAGCAGTTCTTC.

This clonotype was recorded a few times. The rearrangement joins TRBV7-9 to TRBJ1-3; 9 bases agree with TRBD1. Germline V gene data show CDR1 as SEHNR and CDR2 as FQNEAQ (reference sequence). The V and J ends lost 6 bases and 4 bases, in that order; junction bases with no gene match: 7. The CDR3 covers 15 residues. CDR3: CASRPDRGLGNTIYF. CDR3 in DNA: TGTGCCAGCAGGCCGGACAGGGGATTGGGAAACACCATATATTTT.

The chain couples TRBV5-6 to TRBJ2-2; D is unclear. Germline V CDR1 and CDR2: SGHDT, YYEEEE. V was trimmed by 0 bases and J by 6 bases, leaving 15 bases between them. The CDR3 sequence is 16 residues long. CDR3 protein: CASSLATGYYSGELFF. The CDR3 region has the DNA TGTGCCAGCAGCTTGGCCACCGGTTACTACTCCGGGGAGCTGTTTTTT.

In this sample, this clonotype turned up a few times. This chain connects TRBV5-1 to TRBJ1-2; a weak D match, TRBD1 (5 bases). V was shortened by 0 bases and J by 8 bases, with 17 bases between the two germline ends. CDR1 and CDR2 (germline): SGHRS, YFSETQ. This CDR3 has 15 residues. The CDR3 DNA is TGCGCCAGCAGCTTGGGGGGCGAGCCGGGTTTCGGCTACACCTTC. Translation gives CASSLGGEPGFGYTF.

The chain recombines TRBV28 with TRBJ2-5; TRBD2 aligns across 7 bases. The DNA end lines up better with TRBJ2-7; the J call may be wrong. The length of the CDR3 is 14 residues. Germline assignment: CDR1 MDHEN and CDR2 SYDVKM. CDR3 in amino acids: CASSLGGTIGEQYF. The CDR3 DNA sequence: TGTGCCAGCAGTTTGGGGGGGACGATTGGCGAGCAGTACTTC.

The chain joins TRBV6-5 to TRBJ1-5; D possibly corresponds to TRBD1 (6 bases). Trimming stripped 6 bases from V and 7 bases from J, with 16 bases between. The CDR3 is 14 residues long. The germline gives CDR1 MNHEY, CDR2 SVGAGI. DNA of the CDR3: TGTGCCAGCAGACCGATTACAGGGATGCAGCCCCAGCATTTT. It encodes CASRPITGMQPQHF.

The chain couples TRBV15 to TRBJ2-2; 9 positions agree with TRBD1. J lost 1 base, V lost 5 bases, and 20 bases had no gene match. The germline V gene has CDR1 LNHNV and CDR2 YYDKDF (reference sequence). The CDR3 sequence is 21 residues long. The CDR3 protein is CATSPGGPGQGPLLNTGELFF. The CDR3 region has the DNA TGTGCCACCAGCCCAGGAGGTCCGGGACAGGGCCCGCTTTTGAACACCGGGGAGCTGTTTTTT.

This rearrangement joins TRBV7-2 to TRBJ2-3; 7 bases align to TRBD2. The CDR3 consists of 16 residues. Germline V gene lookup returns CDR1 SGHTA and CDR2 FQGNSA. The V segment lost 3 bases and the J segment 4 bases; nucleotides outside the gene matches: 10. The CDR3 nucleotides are TGTGCCAGCAGCTTCACCGGACTAGTGATATCAGATACGCAGTATTTT. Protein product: CASSFTGLVISDTQYF. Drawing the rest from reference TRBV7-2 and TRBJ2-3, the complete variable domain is GAGVSQSPSNKVTEKGKDVELRCDPISGHTALYWYRQSLGQGLEFLIYFQGNSAPDKSGLPSDRFSAERTGGSVSTLTIQRTQQEDSAVYLCASSFTGLVISDTQYFGPGTRLTVL.

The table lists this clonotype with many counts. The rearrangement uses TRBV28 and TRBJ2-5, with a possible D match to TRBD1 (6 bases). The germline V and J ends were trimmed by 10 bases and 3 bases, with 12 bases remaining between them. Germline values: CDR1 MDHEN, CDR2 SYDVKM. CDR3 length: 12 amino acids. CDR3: CATFGQKETQYF. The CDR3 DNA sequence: TGTGCCACCTTCGGACAGAAAGAGACCCAGTACTTC.

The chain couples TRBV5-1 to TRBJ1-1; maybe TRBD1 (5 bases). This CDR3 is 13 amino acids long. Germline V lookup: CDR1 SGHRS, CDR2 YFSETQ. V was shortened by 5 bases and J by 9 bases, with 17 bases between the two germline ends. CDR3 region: CASSTGTPEQAFF. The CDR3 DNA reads TGCGCCAGCAGTACCGGGACCCCCGAGCAAGCTTTCTTT.

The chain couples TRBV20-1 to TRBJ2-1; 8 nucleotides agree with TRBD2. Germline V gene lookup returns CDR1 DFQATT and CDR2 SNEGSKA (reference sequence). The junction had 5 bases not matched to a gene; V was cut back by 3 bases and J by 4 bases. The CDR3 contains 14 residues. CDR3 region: CSASGGAGYNEQFF. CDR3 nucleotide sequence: TGCAGTGCTAGCGGGGGGGCAGGTTACAATGAGCAGTTCTTC.

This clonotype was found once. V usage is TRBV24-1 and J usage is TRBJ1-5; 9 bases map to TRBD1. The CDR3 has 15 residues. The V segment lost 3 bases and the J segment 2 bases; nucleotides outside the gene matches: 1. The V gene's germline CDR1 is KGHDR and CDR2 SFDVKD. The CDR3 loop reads CATSDRQGGNQPQHF. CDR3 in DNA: TGTGCCACCAGTGATCGACAGGGGGGCAATCAGCCCCAGCATTTT.

This CDR3 reads CASRGQGAYNEQFF. CDR3 DNA sequence: TGTGCCAGCAGGGGACAGGGGGCCTACAATGAGCAGTTCTTC. The chain uses TRBV6-2 or TRBV6-3 and TRBJ2-1; 11 bases fit TRBD1. Germline CDR1 and CDR2: MNHEY and SVGEGT. Losses at the gene ends were 6 bases for V and 2 bases for J; bases not matched to a gene: 0. CDR3 size: 14 residues.

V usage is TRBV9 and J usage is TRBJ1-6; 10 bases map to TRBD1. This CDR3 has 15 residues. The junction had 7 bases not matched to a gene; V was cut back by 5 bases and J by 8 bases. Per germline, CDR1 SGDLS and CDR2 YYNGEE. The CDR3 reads CASSEDGQGDSPLHF. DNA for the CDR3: TGTGCCAGCAGTGAAGATGGACAGGGGGATTCACCCCTCCACTTT.

CDR3 nucleotide sequence: TGTGCCAGCAGACAGGACTACTACGAGCAGTACTTC. This encodes CASRQDYYEQYF. The rearrangement links TRBV28 to TRBJ2-7; D might be TRBD2 (6 bases). From germline, CDR1 is MDHEN and CDR2 SYDVKM. This CDR3 has 12 amino acids. Trimming pared 6 bases from V and 3 bases from J, leaving 9 bases between.

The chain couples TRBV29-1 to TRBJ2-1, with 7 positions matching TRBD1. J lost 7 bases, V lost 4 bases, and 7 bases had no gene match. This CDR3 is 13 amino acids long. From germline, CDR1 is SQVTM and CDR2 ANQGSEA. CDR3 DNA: TGCAGCGTTGGGCAGGGGGTAGGTAATGAGCAGTTCTTC. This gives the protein CSVGQGVGNEQFF.

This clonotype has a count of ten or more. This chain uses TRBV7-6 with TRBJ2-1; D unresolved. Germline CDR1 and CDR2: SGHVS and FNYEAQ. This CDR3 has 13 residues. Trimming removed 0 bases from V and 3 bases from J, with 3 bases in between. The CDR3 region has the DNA TGTGCCAGCAGCTTAGCAGACTACAATGAGCAGTTCTTC. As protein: CASSLADYNEQFF.

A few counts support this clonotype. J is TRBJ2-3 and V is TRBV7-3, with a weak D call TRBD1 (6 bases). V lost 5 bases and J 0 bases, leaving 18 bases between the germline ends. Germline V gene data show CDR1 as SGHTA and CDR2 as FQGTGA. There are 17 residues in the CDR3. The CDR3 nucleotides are TGTGCCAGCAGCCCCAGGGGTAGCCCATCTAGCACAGATACGCAGTATTTT. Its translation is CASSPRGSPSSTDTQYF.

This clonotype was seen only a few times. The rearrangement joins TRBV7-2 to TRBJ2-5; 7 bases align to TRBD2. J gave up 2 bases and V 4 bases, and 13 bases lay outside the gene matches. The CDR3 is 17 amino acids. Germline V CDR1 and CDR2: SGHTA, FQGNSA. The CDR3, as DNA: TGTGCCAGCAGCTCGAGATGGGAGGGGCTCTGGCAAGAGACCCAGTACTTC. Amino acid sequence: CASSSRWEGLWQETQYF.

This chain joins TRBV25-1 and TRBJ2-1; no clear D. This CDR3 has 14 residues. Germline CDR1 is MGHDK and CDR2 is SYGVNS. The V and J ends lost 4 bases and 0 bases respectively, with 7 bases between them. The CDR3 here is CASSGARSYNEQFF. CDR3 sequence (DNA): TGTGCCAGCAGTGGGGCCCGCTCCTACAATGAGCAGTTCTTC. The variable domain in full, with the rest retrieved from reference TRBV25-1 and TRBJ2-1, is EADIYQTPRYLVIGTGKKITLECSQTMGHDKMYWYQQDPGMELHLIHYSYGVNSTEKGDLSSESTVSRIRTEHFPLTLESARPSHTSQYLCASSGARSYNEQFFGPGTRLTVL.

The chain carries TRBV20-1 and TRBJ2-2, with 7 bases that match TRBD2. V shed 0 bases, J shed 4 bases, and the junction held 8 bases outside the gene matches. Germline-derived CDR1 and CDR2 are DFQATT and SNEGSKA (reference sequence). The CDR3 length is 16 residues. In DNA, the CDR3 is TGCAGTGCTAGAGATATCGGCAGGGAGGGCACCGGGGAGCTGTTTTTT. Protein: CSARDIGREGTGELFF.

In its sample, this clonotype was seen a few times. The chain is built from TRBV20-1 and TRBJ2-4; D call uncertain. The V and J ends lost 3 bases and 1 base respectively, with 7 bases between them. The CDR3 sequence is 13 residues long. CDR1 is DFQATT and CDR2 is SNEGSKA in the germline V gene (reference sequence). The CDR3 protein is CSASEVAKNIQYF. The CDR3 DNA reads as TGCAGTGCTAGCGAGGTGGCCAAAAACATTCAGTACTTC.